This T cell receptor (beta chain) was found in a study of shared clonotypes between healthy human individuals. Study-wide context: CD4 naive and CD4 memory each took three plates per donor, while CD8 naive took two and CD8 memory one. Study-level points and caveats: Rarefaction exposed incomplete sorted-subset sequencing despite large depth.

Method: immunoSEQ multiplex PCR; TCRdb's copy keeps in-frame clones and lacks some. The data hold roughly 2.5 million clones, with 90% to 95% observed a single time. Points on this clone: The target antigen is unknown.

V lost 1 base and J lost 3, with 15 bases in between. CDR3 size: 15 residues. Germline CDR1 SQVTM, CDR2 ANQGSEA. The sequencing sample was made of naive CD4+ T cells sorted from blood. The subset here: CD45RA+ positively selected. This clonotype was obtained from a young man in good health. V is TRBV29-1 and J is TRBJ1-1, with D perhaps matching TRBD1 (6 bases). The CDR3 sequence is CSVEVGQGWYTEAFF. The CDR3 DNA reads TGCAGCGTTGAAGTGGGTCAGGGGTGGTACACTGAAGCTTTCTTT.